The sequence of this T cell receptor (beta chain) was determined in a study of regulatory T cells in long-lasting Graves disease. For the study at large: Antithyroid drug intake by newly diagnosed Graves' patients had lasted under 3 months. Study results and caveats: It was in persistent disease that TRBV28, TRBJ1-2 and TRBJ2-5 were favored. Having only a small sample size may have limited accuracy.

The time point denotes: newly diagnosed GD, antithyroid drugs for less than 3 months. Extracted RNA from PBMCs served as the source of the TCR library. Researchers made TCR beta libraries by using iRepertoire HTBI primers and running Arm-PCR on CDR3 regions. Each CDR3 protein gets one entry after TCRdb re-called the multiplex PCR reads with MiXCR. Altogether more than 400,000 distinct CDR3 sequences are present, 15% to 20% being singletons, with the ten largest covering about 10%. Per germline, CDR1 LGHDT and CDR2 YNNKEL (reference sequence). Trimming shortened V by 3 bases and J by 4 bases, and 10 bases separated the two germline ends. The CDR3 has 14 amino acids. To note about this clonotype: What it recognizes is unknown.

These data also formed part of another study, on T cells in Graves' hyperthyroidism and ophthalmopathy.

Source: peripheral blood mononuclear cells (PBMCs), taken at new diagnosis, from a patient treated with antithyroid drugs. The TCR was taken from a woman aged 30 to 39 with Graves disease. This chain connects TRBV3-1 to TRBJ1-3, with D uncertain. CDR3 in amino acids: CASSQILEGNTIYF. The CDR3 DNA follows: TGTGCCAGCAGCCAGATCCTCGAAGGAAACACCATATATTTT.